The text below deals with one TCR beta chain. Its antigen is not identified. The data were taken from a study of cytomegalovirus exposure and HLA in healthy donors. Study findings and constraints: Highly shared variants forming one cluster were likely a sequencing artifact. In vitro checks showed that a few CMV-associated chains really do target CMV antigens. Analysis performed later showed TCR beta chains linked to HLA being more clonally expanded than equally common others.

The study ran its PCR with 60 Vbeta and 13 Jbeta primers. Clones were sequenced by immunoSEQ multiplex PCR, and TCRdb holds only the in-frame ones, with some missing. Of roughly 130,000 clones in the sample, just over 70% were seen once. CDR1 is SGHRS, CDR2 YFSETQ, per germline. V shed 4 bases and J shed 1 base, with 17 bases lying between them. The CDR3 extends over 16 amino acids. This sequence originates from an older woman in good health and CMV-seropositive. Sequences were obtained from PBMCs. The V call is TRBV5-1, the J call TRBJ2-5, with D perhaps TRBD1 (6 bases). CDR3 in DNA: TGCGCCAGCAGCGCTTCGGGACAACCCACCCAAGAGACCCAGTACTTC. This codes for CASSASGQPTQETQYF. The full variable domain, with the rest looked up from reference TRBV5-1 and TRBJ2-5, is KAGVTQTPRYLIKTRGQQVTLSCSPISGHRSVSWYQQTPGQGLQFLFEYFSETQRNKGNFPGRFSGRQFSNSRSEMNVSTLELGDSALYLCASSASGQPTQETQYFGPGTRLLVL.